This TCR beta chain was sequenced in a study of CXCR3-negative and CXCR3-positive naive CD8 T cells. Of note for this clonotype: Its cognate antigen is unknown.

Study-wide findings and caveats: Cryopreserved cells partially lost CXCR3 expression, and fresh PBMCs were used in most assays.

All TRB cDNA libraries came from 5' RACE performed with UMI labels. Following a re-call of the 5' RACE reads, TCRdb has one entry per CDR3 protein and lacks DNA. This table lists 75,000 to 100,000 distinct CDR3 sequences. CDR1 is MNHEY and CDR2 is SMNVEV in the germline V gene (reference sequence). This CDR3 region has 13 residues. The specimen sequenced was naive CXCR3- CD8+ T cells from blood. Subset specified: CD45RO-CCR7+CD27+CD95- naive CD8+ T cells lacking CXCR3 (TNR3-). The sequence was obtained from a human donor in good health. Some clones in this sample may be carry-over from other donors' samples. This chain joins TRBV27 and TRBJ2-1. CDR3 sequence reads: CASSLRISNEQFF.